The T cell receptor beta chain under discussion was sequenced for a study of cytomegalovirus exposure and HLA in healthy donors. Regarding the study as a whole: In a later analysis, TCR beta V- and J-gene trimming showed a link to a missense DCLRE1C variant. CMV serostatus was the only immune exposure information that was available.

A word on this clone: Its antigen is unknown.

Use of 60 Vbeta and 13 Jbeta primers characterized the PCR. Sequencing was performed with immunoSEQ multiplex PCR; in TCRdb, only in-frame clones are kept and a portion is missing. Its table lists 60,000 to 90,000 clones. V dropped 5 bases and J dropped 1; count of bases not matched to a gene: 6. The germline CDR1 and CDR2 sequences are SGHTA and FQGTGA. The CDR3 is made up of 16 amino acids. The genes are TRBV7-3 and TRBJ1-5; 9 nucleotides match TRBD1. The sequenced sample consisted of PBMCs. The source of this sequence is a woman in her forties in good health and CMV-seropositive. This CDR3 is CASSLGGTGSNQPQHF. The CDR3 coding sequence is TGTGCCAGCAGCCTAGGGGGGACAGGGAGCAATCAGCCCCAGCATTTT.